The 22 T cell receptor beta chains in this list originate from one sample, sequenced in a study of T cell repertoires in cytomegalovirus infection. Each CDR3 protein gets one entry after TCRdb re-called the reads with MiXCR. The data contain some 700,000 distinct CDR3 sequences, less than 40% of them singletons. Sequencing was done on a sample of PBMCs. These receptors all come from a human donor in good health (CMV status not recorded). Some clones in this sample may be carry-over from other donors' samples.

This clonotype has more than one count but fewer than ten. The chain employs TRBV19 and TRBJ1-2, with 8 bases fitting TRBD1. The CDR3 has 18 residues. Germline values: CDR1 LNHDA, CDR2 SQIVND (reference sequence). The J segment lost 0 bases and the V segment lost 5 bases, leaving 14 bases of the junction unmatched. The CDR3 nucleotides are TGTGCCAGTAGTGCATCCGGGACAGGAAGAGGGGCTAACTATGGCTACACCTTC. Translated: CASSASGTGRGANYGYTF.

The chain is built from TRBV28 and TRBJ1-2; a weak D match, TRBD1 (6 bases). CDR3 length equals 15 residues. CDR1 MDHEN and CDR2 SYDVKM come from the germline V gene. Trimming took 6 bases from V and 1 from J, leaving 15 bases between them. The CDR3 nucleotides read TGTGCCAGCAGCCCGCTTTGGACAGATAACTATGGCTACACCTTC. It codes for CASSPLWTDNYGYTF.

As DNA, the CDR3 is TGTGCCATCAGCACAGGCCCCGGAGGTCGGAACACTGAAGCTTTCTTT. Protein product: CAISTGPGGRNTEAFF. The chain combines TRBV10-3 with TRBJ1-1, with TRBD1 as a possible D gene (5 bases). With 6 bases removed from V and 1 base from J, the gap between germline ends came to 18 bases. In germline, CDR1 is ENHRY, CDR2 SYGVKD. The CDR3 spans 16 residues.

This clonotype was seen many times. This chain uses TRBV12-3 or TRBV12-4 with TRBJ2-7; no firm D call. With 2 bases removed from V and 7 bases from J, the gap between germline ends came to 9 bases. CDR3 size: 12 residues. CDR3 loop: CASSLSLGEQYF. The CDR3 DNA sequence: TGTGCCAGCAGTTTATCTCTCGGGGAGCAGTACTTC.

This clonotype has a single count. With a much larger clone just one base away, this may be a read error. The chain couples TRBV7-2 to TRBJ2-1; 7 bases align to TRBD2. The CDR3 totals 15 residues. Germline V gene lookup returns CDR1 SGHTA and CDR2 FQGNSA. CDR3 region: CASSLMGGDYNVQFF. The CDR3 DNA reads TGTGCCAGCAGCTTAATGGGCGGGGACTACAATGTGCAGTTCTTC.

On this clonotype: One junction end does not reproduce the germline sequence, and a read error may be involved. The gene calls are TRBV11-2 and TRBJ2-2, with a tentative D call TRBD1 (5 bases). The CDR3 extends over 14 amino acids. CDR1 is SGHAT, CDR2 FQNNGV, per germline. DNA for the CDR3: TGTGCCATCAGCCCTGGACACCTCACCGGGGAGCTGTTTTTT. Translation: CAISPGHLTGELFF.

The V call is TRBV19, the J call TRBJ2-3; TRBD1 agrees at 9 bases. Germline V lookup: CDR1 LNHDA, CDR2 SQIVND (reference sequence). The CDR3 length is 16 residues. The trim removed 11 bases at V and 6 bases at J, leaving 18 bases unmatched. Here the CDR3 DNA reads TGTGCCTCCCAAAGGTTGGGGACAGGGACCCGGGATACGCAGTATTTT. It translates to CASQRLGTGTRDTQYF.

This clonotype was detected only once. Given a much more abundant clone one base away, this may be a read error. The chain has TRBV7-2 and TRBJ2-1, with a possible D match to TRBD2 (5 bases). Germline V gene lookup returns CDR1 SGHTA and CDR2 FQGNSA. The CDR3 covers 15 residues. Trimming removed 3 bases at V and 8 bases at J, with 17 bases between. DNA of the CDR3: TGTGCCAGCAGCTTGGATGGCGGGTTTGCCGATGAGCAGTTCTTC. Its translation: CASSLDGGFADEQFF. Supplemented by reference TRBV7-2 and TRBJ2-1, the full variable domain reads GAGVSQSPSNKVTEKGKDVELRCDPISGHTALYWYRQSLGQGLEFLIYFQGNSAPDKSGLPSDRFSAERTGGSVSTLTIQRTQQEDSAVYLCASSLDGGFADEQFFGPGTRLTVL.

In DNA, the CDR3 is TGTGCCAGCAGCTTATGGCGGGTGGGGGAGTCTGAAGCTTTCTTT. Residues: CASSLWRVGESEAFF. This chain connects TRBV7-6 to TRBJ1-1; D might be TRBD1 (5 bases). The V gene lost 2 bases and the J gene lost 6 bases, with 16 bases spanning the gap. Per the germline V gene, CDR1 is SGHVS and CDR2 is FNYEAQ. CDR3 size: 15 residues. Using reference TRBV7-6 and TRBJ1-1 for the parts outside the CDR3, the full variable domain is GAGVSQSPRYKVTKRGQDVALRCDPISGHVSLYWYRQALGQGPEFLTYFNYEAQQDKSGLPNDRFSAERPEGSISTLTIQRTEQRDSAMYRCASSLWRVGESEAFFGQGTRLTVV.

This clonotype was seen a handful of times. J is TRBJ1-1 and V is TRBV5-1; D perhaps matches TRBD1 (5 bases). The CDR3 contains 14 residues. The V end was cut by 3 bases, the J end by 5 bases, with 14 bases between. Germline loops: CDR1 SGHRS, CDR2 YFSETQ. This chain's CDR3 is CASSSSGPRTEAFF. The CDR3 DNA is TGCGCCAGCAGCTCCTCGGGACCTCGAACTGAAGCTTTCTTT.

V gene TRBV12-3 or TRBV12-4 combines with J gene TRBJ2-2, with D perhaps matching TRBD1 (5 bases). Trimming stripped 2 bases from V and 4 bases from J, with 14 bases between. This CDR3 region has 16 residues. CDR3 coding DNA: TGTGCCAGCAGTTTACTCAGGGTCAAGATCACCGGGGAGCTGTTTTTT. The encoded protein is CASSLLRVKITGELFF.

This clonotype was counted a few times. The chain combines TRBV19 with TRBJ1-1; 7 bases line up with TRBD1. The ends lost 7 bases at V and 7 bases at J; junction bases unmatched: 12. The V gene's germline CDR1 is LNHDA and CDR2 SQIVND (reference sequence). There are 14 residues in the CDR3. The CDR3 reads CASKVGQRQFEAFF. The CDR3 DNA follows: TGTGCCAGTAAGGTGGGACAGCGCCAATTTGAAGCTTTCTTT.

This clonotype occurred a few times. The junction and the germline gene differ at one end; a read error may be behind it. The CDR3 DNA is TGTGCTAGCAGCTTAGCACTAGGTGATGAGCAGTTCTTC. Its translation is CASSLALGDEQFF. The rearrangement links TRBV7-6 to TRBJ2-1; D is perhaps TRBD2 (5 bases). Germline CDR1 SGHVS, CDR2 FNYEAQ. The CDR3 consists of 13 residues.

On this clonotype itself: A single base separates this from a much larger clone, so it may be a read error. This chain connects TRBV7-2 to TRBJ1-5; D call uncertain. Germline CDR1 and CDR2: SGHTA and FQGNSA. Trimming removed 1 base at V and 4 bases at J, with 11 bases between. This CDR3 is 15 amino acids long. The chain's CDR3 is CASSLVAAVNQPQHF. The CDR3 DNA is TGTGCCAGCAGCTTAGTAGCGGCAGTGAATCAGCCCCAGCATTTT.

The chain's CDR3 is CASSPGGGSTYEQYF. In DNA form, the CDR3 reads TGTGCCAGCAGCCCCGGGGGGGGTTCCACCTACGAGCAGTACTTC. The rearrangement uses TRBV11-2 and TRBJ2-7, with 8 bases lining up with TRBD2. V was pared by 5 bases and J by 2 bases, with 8 bases of the junction left unmatched. CDR3 length: 15 residues. Germline V gene lookup returns CDR1 SGHAT and CDR2 FQNNGV.

The chain is built from TRBV11-2 and TRBJ1-3; no clear D. V lost 5 bases, J lost 0 bases, and 11 bases lay in between. The CDR3 is 15 amino acids. Per germline, CDR1 SGHAT and CDR2 FQNNGV. The CDR3 spells CASSLTRSSGNTIYF. In nucleotides, the CDR3 is TGTGCCAGCAGCCTCACAAGAAGCTCTGGAAACACCATATATTTT.

This clonotype was counted a few times. This sequence joins TRBV27 and TRBJ2-7; D ambiguous. Germline CDR1 MNHEY, CDR2 SMNVEV (reference sequence). The germline V and J ends were trimmed by 6 bases and 0 bases, with 12 bases remaining between them. This CDR3 has 14 amino acids. CDR3 residues: CASRPLVDSYEQYF. The CDR3 bases are TGTGCCAGCAGACCTCTCGTCGACTCCTACGAGCAGTACTTC.

This rearrangement joins TRBV28 to TRBJ2-4, with D perhaps matching TRBD1 (6 bases). There are 15 residues in the CDR3. Germline CDR1 and CDR2: MDHEN and SYDVKM. V lost 3 bases and J 8 bases, leaving 17 bases between the germline ends. The DNA of the CDR3 is TGTGCCAGCAGTTTGGCACAGGGCGTCGCGGACATTCAGTACTTC. This gives the protein CASSLAQGVADIQYF.

The chain employs TRBV10-3 and TRBJ2-5, with D possibly being TRBD1 (6 bases). This CDR3 comprises 13 residues. Trimming removed 4 bases at V and 4 bases at J, with 10 bases between. Per germline, CDR1 ENHRY and CDR2 SYGVKD. For the CDR3, the DNA is TGTGCCATCAGTGTGACAGGCGGAGAGACCCAGTACTTC. This encodes CAISVTGGETQYF.

Many counts were recorded for this clonotype. The genes are TRBV25-1 and TRBJ1-6, with 9 bases that match TRBD1. This CDR3 is 13 amino acids long. CDR1 MGHDK and CDR2 SYGVNS come from the germline V gene. V shed 5 bases and J 11 bases; nucleotides not matched to a gene: 4. As DNA, the CDR3 is TGTGCCAGCAGTAACACAGGGGGCCCACCCCTCCACTTT. Protein product: CASSNTGGPPLHF.

About this clonotype: A much larger clone sits a single nucleotide away, making a read error possible. The CDR3 DNA sequence: TGTGCTAGCAGTAGAGGACTAGCCAACACAGATATGCAGTATTTT. This encodes CASSRGLANTDMQYF. The V and J genes are TRBV7-7 and TRBJ2-3, with TRBD2 identical over 8 bases. CDR3 length: 15 residues. The V gene's germline CDR1 is SSHAT and CDR2 FNYEAQ (reference sequence).

Details on this clonotype: The conserved final phenylalanine or tryptophan is absent from the CDR3, which likely points to a read error. The CDR3 DNA sequence: TGCGCCAGCGGACAGGGAGCGGGCTACACCTTA. The encoded protein is CASGQGAGYTL. The chain recombines TRBV10-2 with TRBJ1-2; 8 nucleotides align to TRBD1. The CDR3 sequence is 11 residues long. The trim removed 8 bases at V and 8 bases at J, leaving 4 bases unmatched. Germline V gives CDR1 WSHSY, CDR2 SAAADI.